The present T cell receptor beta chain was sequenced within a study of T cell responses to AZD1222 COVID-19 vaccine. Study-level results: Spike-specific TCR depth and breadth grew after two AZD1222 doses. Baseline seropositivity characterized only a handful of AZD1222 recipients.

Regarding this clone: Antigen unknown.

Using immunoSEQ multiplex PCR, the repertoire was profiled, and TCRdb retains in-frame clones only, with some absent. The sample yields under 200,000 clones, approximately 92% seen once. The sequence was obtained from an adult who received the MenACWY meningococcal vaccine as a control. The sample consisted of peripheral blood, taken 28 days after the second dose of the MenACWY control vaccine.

CDR3 nucleotide sequence: TGCGCCAGCAGCCTGGGACAGGGGAGTAACACTGAAGCTTTCTTT. Translated: CASSLGQGSNTEAFF. The rearrangement joins TRBV5-1 to TRBJ1-1; TRBD1 matches at 10 bases. Germline CDR1 SGHRS, CDR2 YFSETQ. This CDR3 has 15 residues. The V segment lost 4 bases and the J segment 2 bases; nucleotides outside the gene matches: 5.